One T cell receptor beta chain is described in this entry. The antigen is not known. The sample comes from a study of T cell repertoires in cytomegalovirus infection. Study overall: Selection of CMV epitopes for the study included recently identified HLA-C-restricted and well-studied HLA-B-restricted ones. Public TCR beta signature analysis indicated the presence of both CMV infection and matching HLA type.

Via MiXCR, TCRdb re-called the reads, giving one row per CDR3 protein. The table lists around 770,000 distinct CDR3 sequences, 29% of them singletons. Germline loops: CDR1 KGHSH, CDR2 LQKENI. The CDR3 consists of 14 residues. Trimming removed 2 bases at V and 5 bases at J, with 10 bases between. The study's findings and limits: Public TCR beta family frequency separated CMV-and-HLA carriers, including in an independent cohort. HLA-C-restricted CMV clonotypes gave the most frequent clonotype in two of eight donors.

This TCR was recovered from a human donor in good health (CMV status not recorded). Some clones in this sample may be carry-over from other donors' samples. The input for sequencing was cultured CD8+ T cells from PBMCs, taken from culture after CMV antigen stimulation. The chain uses TRBV18 and TRBJ2-1; TRBD2 is a possible D gene (5 bases). The CDR3 region is CASSPETEDNEQFF. The CDR3 nucleotides are TGTGCCAGCTCACCAGAGACGGAGGACAATGAGCAGTTCTTC. Looking up the rest from reference TRBV18 and TRBJ2-1 gives the full variable domain: NAGVMQNPRHLVRRRGQEARLRCSPMKGHSHVYWYRQLPEEGLKFMVYLQKENIIDESGMPKERFSAEFPKEGPSILRIQQVVRGDSAAYFCASSPETEDNEQFFGPGTRLTVL.